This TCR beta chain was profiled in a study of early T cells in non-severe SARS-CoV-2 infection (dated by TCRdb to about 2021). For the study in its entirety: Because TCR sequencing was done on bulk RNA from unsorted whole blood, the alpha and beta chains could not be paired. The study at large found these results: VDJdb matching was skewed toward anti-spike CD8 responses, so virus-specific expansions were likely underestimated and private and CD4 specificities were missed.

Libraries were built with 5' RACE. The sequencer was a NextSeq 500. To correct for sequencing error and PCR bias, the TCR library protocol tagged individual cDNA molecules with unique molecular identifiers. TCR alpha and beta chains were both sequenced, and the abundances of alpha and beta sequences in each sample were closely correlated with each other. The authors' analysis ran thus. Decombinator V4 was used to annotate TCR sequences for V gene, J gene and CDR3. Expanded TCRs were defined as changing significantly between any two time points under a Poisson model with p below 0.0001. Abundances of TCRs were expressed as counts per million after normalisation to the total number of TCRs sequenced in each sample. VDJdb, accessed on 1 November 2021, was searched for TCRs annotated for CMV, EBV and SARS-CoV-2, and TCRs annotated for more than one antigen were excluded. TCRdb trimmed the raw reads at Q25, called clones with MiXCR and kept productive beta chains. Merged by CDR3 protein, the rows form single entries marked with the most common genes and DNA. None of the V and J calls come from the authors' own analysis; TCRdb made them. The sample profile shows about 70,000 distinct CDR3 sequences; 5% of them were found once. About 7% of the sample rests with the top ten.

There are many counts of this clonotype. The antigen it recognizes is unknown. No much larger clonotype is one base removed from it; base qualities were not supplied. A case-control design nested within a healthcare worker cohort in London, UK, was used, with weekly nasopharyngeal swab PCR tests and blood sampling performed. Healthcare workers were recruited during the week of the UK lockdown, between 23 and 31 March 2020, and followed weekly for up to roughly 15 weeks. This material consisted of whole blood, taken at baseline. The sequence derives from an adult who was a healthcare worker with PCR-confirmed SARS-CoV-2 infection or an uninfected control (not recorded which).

The CDR3 loop reads CASSLEGDSYNEQFF. The DNA reads as follows: TGCGCCAGCAGCTTGGAGGGGGACTCTTACAATGAGCAGTTCTTC. The sequence links TRBV5-1 to TRBJ2-1, with the D call perhaps TRBD1 or TRBD2, as 6 bases match in each case. The CDR3 numbers 15 residues from cysteine through phenylalanine. Just the 45-base CDR3 DNA is kept, in frame starting at base 1. CDR1 and CDR2 are read off the germline V gene as SGHRS and YFSETQ. A distance of 11 bases separates the germline ends of V and J, which lose 0 bases and 4 bases respectively.